This passage covers 13 T cell receptor beta chains from one sample sequenced in a study of blood T cell repertoires in COVID-19. Some clones are missing from TCRdb's copy, which holds only in-frame ones; the method was immunoSEQ multiplex PCR. This table has approximately 270,000 clones, less than 95% appearing once. The sample was PBMCs or T cells enriched from blood (not recorded which). The receptor set was obtained from a middle-aged man who had been exposed to COVID-19.

The chain has TRBV6-5 and TRBJ1-1, with 8 nucleotides matching TRBD1. The CDR3 loop spans 15 amino acids. CDR1 is MNHEY, CDR2 SVGAGI, per germline. After removal of 7 bases from V and 5 bases from J, the junction contained 12 bases not matched to a gene. The CDR3 nucleotides read TGTGCCAGCACCCTCTTAAGGACAGGGAGGACTGAAGCTTTCTTT. Translation: CASTLLRTGRTEAFF.

Points on this clone: Different DNA sequences within this sample yield the same CDR3. The J gene is TRBJ1-4, the V gene TRBV20-1; D is unresolved. Germline lookup yields CDR1 DFQATT and CDR2 SNEGSKA (reference sequence). V was trimmed by 1 base and J by 8 bases, leaving 5 bases between them. This CDR3 spans 11 amino acids. This CDR3 is CSARVSEKLFF. The CDR3 DNA reads as TGCAGTGCTAGAGTTAGCGAAAAACTGTTTTTT.

V is TRBV4-1 and J is TRBJ2-2, with 8 positions matching TRBD1. CDR1 is MGHRA and CDR2 is YSYEKL in the germline V gene. The V segment lost 1 base and the J segment 3 bases; nucleotides outside the gene matches: 7. This CDR3 is 17 amino acids long. The chain's CDR3 is CASSQGGRGRYTGELFF. The DNA of the CDR3 is TGCGCCAGCAGCCAAGGGGGCAGGGGGCGTTACACCGGGGAGCTGTTTTTT.

The rearrangement uses TRBV18 and TRBJ1-1, with D tentatively TRBD1 (6 bases). V was trimmed by 5 bases and J by 2 bases, leaving 9 bases between them. CDR1 and CDR2 from the germline V gene are KGHSH and LQKENI. This CDR3 region has 13 residues. The CDR3 sequence is CASSMGANTEAFF. CDR3 DNA: TGTGCCAGCTCAATGGGGGCCAACACTGAAGCTTTCTTT. The complete variable domain, with remaining parts taken from reference TRBV18 and TRBJ1-1, reads NAGVMQNPRHLVRRRGQEARLRCSPMKGHSHVYWYRQLPEEGLKFMVYLQKENIIDESGMPKERFSAEFPKEGPSILRIQQVVRGDSAAYFCASSMGANTEAFFGQGTRLTVV.

V usage is TRBV5-1 and J usage is TRBJ1-6, with TRBD1 identical over 9 bases. V was clipped by 1 base and J by 5 bases; unmatched bases: 7. The CDR3 totals 17 residues. Germline loops: CDR1 SGHRS, CDR2 YFSETQ. CDR3 nucleotides: TGCGCCAGCAGCTTGAGCCCGGGACAGGGAAATAATTCACCCCTCCACTTT. It codes for CASSLSPGQGNNSPLHF.

This clone was detected a few times. The V and J genes are TRBV30 and TRBJ2-4; D perhaps matches TRBD2 (6 bases). The CDR3 loop spans 15 amino acids. V was pared by 5 bases and J by 9 bases, with 23 bases between. Germline CDR1 reads GTSNPN; CDR2 reads SVGIG (reference sequence). The CDR3 loop reads CAWGPELRDGGIQYF. The CDR3 coding sequence is TGTGCCTGGGGCCCAGAGTTGCGGGATGGCGGCATTCAGTACTTC. Looking up the rest from reference TRBV30 and TRBJ2-4 gives the full variable domain: SQTIHQWPATLVQPVGSPLSLECTVEGTSNPNLYWYRQAAGRGLQLLFYSVGIGQISSEVPQNLSASRPQDRQFILSSKKLLLSDSGFYLCAWGPELRDGGIQYFGAGTRLSVL.

V usage is TRBV29-1 and J usage is TRBJ1-4; D is undetermined. The CDR3 sequence is 15 residues long. Germline V lookup: CDR1 SQVTM, CDR2 ANQGSEA. Trimming took 4 bases from V and 5 from J, leaving 17 bases between them. This CDR3 is CSVALGRAQNEKLFF. DNA of the CDR3: TGCAGCGTTGCACTAGGGAGAGCACAGAATGAAAAACTGTTTTTT.

This clone appeared once. This sample includes further DNA sequences coding for the same CDR3. The chain is built from TRBV28 and TRBJ1-2; TRBD1 matches at 7 bases. Trimming took 2 bases from V and 3 from J; bases not matched to a gene: 0. The CDR3 runs to 13 residues. Germline loops: CDR1 MDHEN, CDR2 SYDVKM. Here the CDR3 DNA reads TGTGCCAGCAGTTTACAGGGGGACTATGGCTACACCTTC. As protein: CASSLQGDYGYTF.

V gene TRBV7-6 combines with J gene TRBJ2-5, with D possibly matching TRBD1 (5 bases). Germline V gene lookup returns CDR1 SGHVS and CDR2 FNYEAQ. CDR3 size: 13 residues. Between the trimmed V and J ends, which lost 0 bases and 3 bases, there was a span of 5 bases. The CDR3 region is CASSLAREETQYF. CDR3 bases: TGTGCCAGCAGCTTAGCCAGGGAAGAGACCCAGTACTTC.

The rearrangement joins TRBV30 to TRBJ2-1; tentatively, D is TRBD2 (5 bases). Germline values: CDR1 GTSNPN, CDR2 SVGIG (reference sequence). The germline V and J ends were trimmed by 6 bases and 6 bases, with 15 bases remaining between them. There are 13 residues in the CDR3. CDR3 protein: CACVWGEGNEQFF. CDR3 DNA sequence: TGTGCCTGCGTGTGGGGAGAGGGCAATGAGCAGTTCTTC. Based on the CDR3 plus reference TRBV30 and TRBJ2-1, the full variable domain is SQTIHQWPATLVQPVGSPLSLECTVEGTSNPNLYWYRQAAGRGLQLLFYSVGIGQISSEVPQNLSASRPQDRQFILSSKKLLLSDSGFYLCACVWGEGNEQFFGPGTRLTVL.

This chain links TRBV7-9 with TRBJ1-6; maybe TRBD1 (6 bases). V was shortened by 1 base and J by 7 bases, with 14 bases between the two germline ends. Germline V gives CDR1 SEHNR, CDR2 FQNEAQ (reference sequence). The length of the CDR3 is 16 residues. The CDR3 DNA follows: TGTGCCAGCAGCTTAGAGGCAGCTACAGGGAATTCACCCCTCCACTTT. Amino acids: CASSLEAATGNSPLHF.

This chain links TRBV6-5 with TRBJ2-3, with D hard to call. Germline CDR1 is MNHEY and CDR2 is SVGAGI. CDR3 length equals 13 residues. V lost 5 bases and J lost 5, with 11 bases in between. CDR3 DNA: TGTGCCAGCAGTCGGAGTAGTCTAGATACGCAGTATTTT. Translating it yields CASSRSSLDTQYF.

This clone was seen just once. CDR3 amino acids: CASSMSEDEKLFF. CDR3 nucleotides: TGTGCCAGCAGTATGTCCGAGGATGAAAAACTGTTTTTT. This chain connects TRBV28 to TRBJ1-4; D is uncertain. Trimming left V 5 bases short and J 6 bases short, with 10 bases between. This CDR3 comprises 13 residues. Germline CDR1 is MDHEN and CDR2 is SYDVKM.